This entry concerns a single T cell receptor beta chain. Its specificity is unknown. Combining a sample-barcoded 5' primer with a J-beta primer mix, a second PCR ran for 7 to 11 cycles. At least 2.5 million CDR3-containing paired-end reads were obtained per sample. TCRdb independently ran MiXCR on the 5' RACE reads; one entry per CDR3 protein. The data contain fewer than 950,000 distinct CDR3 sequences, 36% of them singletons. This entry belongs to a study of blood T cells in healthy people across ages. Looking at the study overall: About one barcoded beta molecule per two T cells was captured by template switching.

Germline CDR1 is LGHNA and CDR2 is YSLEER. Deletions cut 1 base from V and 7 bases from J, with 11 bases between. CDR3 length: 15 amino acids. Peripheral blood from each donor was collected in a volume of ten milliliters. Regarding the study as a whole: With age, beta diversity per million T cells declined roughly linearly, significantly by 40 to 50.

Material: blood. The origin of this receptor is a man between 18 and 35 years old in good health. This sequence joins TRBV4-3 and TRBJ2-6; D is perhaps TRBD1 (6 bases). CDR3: CASSQVGGSANVLTF. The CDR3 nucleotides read TGCGCCAGCAGCCAAGTTGGGGGCAGTGCCAACGTCCTGACTTTC.